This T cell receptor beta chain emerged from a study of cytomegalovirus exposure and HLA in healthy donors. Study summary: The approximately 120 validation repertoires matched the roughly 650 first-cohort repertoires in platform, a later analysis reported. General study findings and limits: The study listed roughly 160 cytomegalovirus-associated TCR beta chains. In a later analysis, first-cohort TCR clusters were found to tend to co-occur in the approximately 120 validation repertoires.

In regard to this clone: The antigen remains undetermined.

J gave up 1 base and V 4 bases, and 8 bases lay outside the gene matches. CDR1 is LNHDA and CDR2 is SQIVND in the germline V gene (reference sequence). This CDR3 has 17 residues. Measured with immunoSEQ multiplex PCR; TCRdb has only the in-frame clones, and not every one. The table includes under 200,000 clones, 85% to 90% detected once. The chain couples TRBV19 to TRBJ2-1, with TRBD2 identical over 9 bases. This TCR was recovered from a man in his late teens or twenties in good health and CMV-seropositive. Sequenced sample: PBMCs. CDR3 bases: TGTGCCAGTAGTACCCTCGCGCGGGAGGGTTCCTACAATGAGCAGTTCTTC. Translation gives CASSTLAREGSYNEQFF.